A single sample is the source of the 22 T cell receptor beta chains below, sequenced in a study of CD8+CD57+ T cells in acquired aplastic anemia. Before being chosen for sequencing, patients had shown CD8+CD57+ cell expansion by flow cytometry. Genomic DNA, the template, was used for profiling of the TCR beta VDJ and CDR3. MiXCR, run by TCRdb on the reads, gives a single entry per CDR3 protein. The sample has approximately 170,000 distinct CDR3 sequences, 40% to 55% seen once; the top ten hold 2.5% to 4%. The source material was sorted CD4+, CD8+, or CD8+CD57+ T cells (not recorded which) from PBMCs. The receptors were gathered from a human donor with aplastic anemia.

This clonotype was recorded at least ten times. V and J are TRBV9 and TRBJ1-1; D is uncertain. V lost 4 bases and J 0 bases, leaving 10 bases between the germline ends. CDR3 length: 14 amino acids. Germline V gene sequence: CDR1 SGDLS, CDR2 YYNGEE. In DNA form, the CDR3 reads TGTGCCAGCAGCCCCGCTACCCTGAACACTGAAGCTTTCTTT. Its protein product is CASSPATLNTEAFF.

The CDR3 reads CSASRAERTGSDVLTF. The CDR3 DNA follows: TGCAGTGCTAGTCGCGCTGAACGGACAGGTAGTGACGTCCTGACTTTC. The chain employs TRBV20-1 and TRBJ2-6; 7 nucleotides line up with TRBD1. Germline V CDR1 and CDR2: DFQATT, SNEGSKA (reference sequence). The V segment lost 3 bases and the J segment 11 bases; nucleotides outside the gene matches: 16. The CDR3 is 16 amino acids.

The V call is TRBV10-2, the J call TRBJ1-2; D remains unclear. Between the trimmed V and J ends, which lost 3 bases and 0 bases, there was a span of 11 bases. The CDR3 spans 15 residues. Germline V gene lookup returns CDR1 WSHSY and CDR2 SAAADI. CDR3 coding DNA: TGCGCCAGCAGTGATGAGGCCGGGGCTAACTATGGCTACACCTTC. Amino acids: CASSDEAGANYGYTF.

The table lists this clonotype with a few counts. The chain couples TRBV10-2 to TRBJ2-7; no definite D call. This CDR3 has 15 residues. With 7 bases removed from V and 4 bases from J, the gap between germline ends came to 20 bases. Germline-derived CDR1 and CDR2 are WSHSY and SAAADI. The CDR3 DNA reads as TGCGCCAGCACTGCCCCTGGGTATGGGGTATACGAGCAGTACTTC. Translation gives CASTAPGYGVYEQYF.

Written as DNA, the CDR3 is TGTGCCAGCAGCTTTATCGGACAGGGGAACACTGAAGCTTTCTTT. Translating gives CASSFIGQGNTEAFF. The chain employs TRBV11-2 and TRBJ1-1; 8 bases map to TRBD1. J lost 1 base, V lost 3 bases, and 4 bases had no gene match. CDR1 is SGHAT, CDR2 FQNNGV, per germline. The CDR3 consists of 15 residues.

This clonotype was observed many times. DNA of the CDR3: TGTGCCAGCAGTTCATCCCGGGACAGGAACTATGGCTACACCTTC. Translation: CASSSSRDRNYGYTF. The V gene is TRBV6-5, the J gene TRBJ1-2; 8 nucleotides agree with TRBD1. Germline assignment: CDR1 MNHEY and CDR2 SVGAGI. Trimming took 4 bases from V and 2 from J; bases not matched to a gene: 6. The CDR3 spans 15 residues.

The chain links TRBV2 to TRBJ2-3; TRBD1 is a possible D gene (6 bases). The ends were cut back, 6 bases at V and 5 bases at J, with 15 bases in the middle. The germline V gene encodes CDR1 SNHLY and CDR2 FYNNEI. CDR3 length equals 14 residues. CDR3 amino acids: CASRTGLAGDTQYF. The CDR3 nucleotides are TGTGCCAGCAGGACAGGTCTTGCGGGAGATACGCAGTATTTT.

CDR3 sequence reads: CASSHASGGATYNEQFF. CDR3 bases: TGTGCCAGCAGCCACGCTAGCGGGGGGGCCACCTACAATGAGCAGTTCTTC. The chain couples TRBV11-2 to TRBJ2-1, with 12 nucleotides matching TRBD2. The V gene's germline CDR1 is SGHAT and CDR2 FQNNGV. There are 17 residues in the CDR3. Unmatched junction bases numbered 7, after V lost 5 bases and J lost 2 bases.

This clonotype showed up just once. The chain uses TRBV5-4 and TRBJ1-2; 12 positions match TRBD1. The germline CDR1 and CDR2 sequences are SGHNT and YYREEE (reference sequence). The CDR3 spans 17 residues. J lost 8 bases, V lost 6 bases, and 17 bases had no gene match. This chain's CDR3 is CASISTGTGGAFKGYTF. The CDR3 DNA follows: TGTGCCAGCATCTCAACCGGGACAGGGGGCGCCTTTAAGGGCTACACCTTC.

In its sample, this clonotype was seen many times. The V gene is TRBV9, the J gene TRBJ1-6, with a possible D match to TRBD1 (6 bases). This CDR3 region has 16 residues. Trimming left V 4 bases short and J 0 bases short, with 11 bases between. The V gene's germline CDR1 is SGDLS and CDR2 YYNGEE. This CDR3 is CASSPQGNSYNSPLHF. DNA of the CDR3: TGTGCCAGCAGCCCCCAGGGGAACTCCTATAATTCACCCCTCCACTTT.

Concerning this clonotype: At one end, the junction sequence differs from germline, possibly due to a read error. In nucleotides, the CDR3 is TGTGTCAGCGGGGAGTGGGGGAGAGTTAGCAGTCAGCCCCAGCATTTT. This translates into CVSGEWGRVSSQPQHF. The rearrangement joins TRBV6-1 to TRBJ1-5, with a possible D match to TRBD1 (5 bases). Germline loops: CDR1 MNHNS, CDR2 SASEGT. There are 16 residues in the CDR3.

This clonotype was seen more than once but under ten times. The rearrangement links TRBV2 to TRBJ2-5; D tentatively fits TRBD1 or TRBD2 (5 bases each). This CDR3 spans 11 amino acids. Germline CDR1 reads SNHLY; CDR2 reads FYNNEI. V lost 6 bases and J lost 5, with 7 bases in between. DNA of the CDR3: TGTGCCAGCAGGGGGGAGGAGACCCAGTACTTC. This translates into CASRGEETQYF.

This clonotype has ten or more counts. V is TRBV24-1 and J is TRBJ2-1, with 9 bases matching TRBD2. CDR1 and CDR2 (germline): KGHDR, SFDVKD. The CDR3 runs to 17 residues. Trimming cost V 5 bases and J 0 bases; bases outside gene matches: 7. CDR3 sequence (DNA): TGTGCCACCAGTGGTACTAGCGGGCGCCTCTCCTACAATGAGCAGTTCTTC. Its protein product is CATSGTSGRLSYNEQFF.

The chain uses TRBV10-3 and TRBJ2-5; tentatively, D is TRBD2 (7 bases). V lost 6 bases and J lost 4, with 18 bases in between. This CDR3 has 15 residues. In germline, CDR1 is ENHRY, CDR2 SYGVKD. CDR3 in amino acids: CAIRYREGTLETQYF. The CDR3, as DNA: TGTGCCATCAGATACAGGGAGGGGACTCTAGAGACCCAGTACTTC.

This clonotype was seen once. V usage is TRBV20-1 and J usage is TRBJ2-5, with 16 nucleotides matching TRBD2. J gave up 5 bases and V 1 base, and 13 bases lay outside the gene matches. Germline lookup yields CDR1 DFQATT and CDR2 SNEGSKA (reference sequence). The CDR3 is made up of 19 amino acids. Here the CDR3 reads CSARVPPGTSGRAGETQYF. The CDR3 DNA reads as TGCAGTGCTAGAGTTCCTCCCGGGACTAGCGGGAGGGCCGGTGAGACCCAGTACTTC.

The V call is TRBV20-1, the J call TRBJ1-2, with TRBD1 as a possible D gene (6 bases). This CDR3 has 15 amino acids. CDR1 is DFQATT and CDR2 is SNEGSKA in the germline V gene (reference sequence). V shed 1 base and J shed 11 bases, with 23 bases lying between them. CDR3 DNA: TGCAGTGCTAGAGTGACAGGAGGAAGGGGGGGTCGGTACACCTTC. The encoded protein is CSARVTGGRGGRYTF.

In this sample, this clonotype turned up many times. V usage is TRBV7-3 and J usage is TRBJ1-1; TRBD1 aligns across 9 bases. V was clipped by 2 bases and J by 13 bases; unmatched bases: 14. The CDR3 loop spans 15 amino acids. In germline, CDR1 is SGHTA, CDR2 FQGTGA. DNA for the CDR3: TGTGCCAGCAGCTTAGGCCCTAACCGGGACAGGGTCATTTTCTTT. This gives the protein CASSLGPNRDRVIFF.

DNA of the CDR3: TGCAGCGGGGGACAGACGAACACTGAAGCTTTCTTT. Residues: CSGGQTNTEAFF. This chain links TRBV29-1 with TRBJ1-1; TRBD1 matches 7 bases. J was trimmed by 1 base and V by 7 bases; bases with no gene match: 3. From germline, CDR1 is SQVTM and CDR2 ANQGSEA. This CDR3 spans 12 amino acids. The entire variable domain, with the rest obtained from reference TRBV29-1 and TRBJ1-1, is as follows: SAVISQKPSRDICQRGTSLTIQCQVDSQVTMMFWYRQQPGQSLTLIATANQGSEATYESGFVIDKFPISRPNLTFSTLTVSNMSPEDSSIYLCSGGQTNTEAFFGQGTRLTVV.

This clonotype was picked up a small number of times. With a much larger clone just one base away, this may be a read error. The chain has TRBV7-2 and TRBJ2-1, with D unresolved. The better agreement between TRBJ2-7 and the DNA end casts doubt on the J call. The CDR3 spans 12 residues. CDR1 and CDR2 (germline): SGHTA, FQGNSA. The CDR3 nucleotides are TGTGCCAGCAGCCAAGATTGGGGCGAGCAGTACTTC. As protein: CASSQDWGEQYF.

This clonotype was recorded many times. V is TRBV5-1 and J is TRBJ2-7; D uncertain. V lost 2 bases and J 3 bases, leaving 3 bases between the germline ends. The CDR3 loop spans 11 amino acids. Germline V gives CDR1 SGHRS, CDR2 YFSETQ. DNA of the CDR3: TGCGCCAGCAGCTTAAACTACGAGCAGTACGTC. Amino acids: CASSLNYEQYV.

The chain combines TRBV5-6 with TRBJ2-1, with 15 bases aligning to TRBD2. The V gene's germline CDR1 is SGHDT and CDR2 YYEEEE. This CDR3 is 16 amino acids long. The V and J ends lost 4 bases and 8 bases, in that order; junction bases with no gene match: 7. The chain's CDR3 is CASSTQGLAGGDEQFF. The CDR3, as DNA: TGTGCCAGCAGCACACAAGGACTAGCGGGAGGGGATGAGCAGTTCTTC.

Here the CDR3 DNA reads TGTGCCAGCAGCTATACGACAGGGTCCTATGGCTACACCTTC. Its protein product is CASSYTTGSYGYTF. This chain connects TRBV7-2 to TRBJ1-2; the match to TRBD1 covers 7 bases. The junction had 6 bases not matched to a gene; V was cut back by 4 bases and J by 4 bases. Per germline, CDR1 SGHTA and CDR2 FQGNSA. This CDR3 spans 14 amino acids.